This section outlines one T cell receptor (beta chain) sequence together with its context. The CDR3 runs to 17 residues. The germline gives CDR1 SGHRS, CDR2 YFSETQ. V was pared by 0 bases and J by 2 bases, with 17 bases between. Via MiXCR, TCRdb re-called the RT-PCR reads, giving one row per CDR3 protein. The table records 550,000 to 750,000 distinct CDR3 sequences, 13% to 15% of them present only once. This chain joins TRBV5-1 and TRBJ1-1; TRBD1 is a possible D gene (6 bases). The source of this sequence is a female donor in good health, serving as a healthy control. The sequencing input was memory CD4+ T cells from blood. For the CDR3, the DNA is TGCGCCAGCAGCTTGGCCGGGGGCGCGTATGGAAACACTGAAGCTTTCTTT. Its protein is CASSLAGGAYGNTEAFF.